This T cell receptor beta chain was sequenced in a study of T cells in Graves' hyperthyroidism and ophthalmopathy. From RNA transcripts, TCR beta CDR3 regions were amplified. Initially, a first-round RT-PCR of the TCR CDR3 employed the HTBI primer set. TCRdb re-called the multiplex PCR reads with MiXCR, one entry per CDR3 protein. The sample lists around 340,000 distinct CDR3 sequences, about a sixth seen once, with approximately 30% in the top ten. This clonotype showed up many times. The CDR3 covers 14 residues. Germline V gene lookup returns CDR1 SNHLY and CDR2 FYNNEI. V was shortened by 8 bases and J by 3 bases, with 16 bases between the two germline ends.

The sample consisted of blood. This TCR derives from a woman in her twenties or thirties with Graves' hyperthyroidism that later progressed to Graves' ophthalmopathy. V gene TRBV2 combines with J gene TRBJ1-2; D is unresolved. Written as DNA, the CDR3 is TGTGCCAGCCGTCGCCTATATCCGCACTATGGCTACACCTTC. This translates into CASRRLYPHYGYTF.